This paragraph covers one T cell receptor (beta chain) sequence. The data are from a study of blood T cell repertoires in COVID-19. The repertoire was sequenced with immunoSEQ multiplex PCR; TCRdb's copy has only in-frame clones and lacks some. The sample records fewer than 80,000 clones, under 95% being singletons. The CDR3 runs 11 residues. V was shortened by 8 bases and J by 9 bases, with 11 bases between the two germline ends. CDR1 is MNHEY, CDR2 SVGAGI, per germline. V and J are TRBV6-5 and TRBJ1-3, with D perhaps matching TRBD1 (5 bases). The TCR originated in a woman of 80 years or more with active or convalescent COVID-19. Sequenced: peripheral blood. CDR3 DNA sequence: TGTGCCAGCCGGGCCGGGGGCACCATATATTTT. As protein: CASRAGGTIYF.